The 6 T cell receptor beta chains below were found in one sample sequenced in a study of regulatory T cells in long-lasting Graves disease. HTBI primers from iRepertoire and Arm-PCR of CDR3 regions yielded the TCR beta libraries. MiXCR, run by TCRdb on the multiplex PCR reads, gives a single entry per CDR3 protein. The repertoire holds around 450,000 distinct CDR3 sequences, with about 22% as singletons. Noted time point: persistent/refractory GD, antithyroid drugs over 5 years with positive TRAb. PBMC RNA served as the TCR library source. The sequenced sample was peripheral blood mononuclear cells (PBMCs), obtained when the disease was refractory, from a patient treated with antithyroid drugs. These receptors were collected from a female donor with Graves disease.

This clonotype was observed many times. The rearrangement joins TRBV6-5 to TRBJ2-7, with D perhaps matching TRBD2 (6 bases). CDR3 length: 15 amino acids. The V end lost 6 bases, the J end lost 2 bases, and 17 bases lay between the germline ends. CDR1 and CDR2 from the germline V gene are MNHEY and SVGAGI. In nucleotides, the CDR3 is TGTGCCAGCAGCTACGGGACTTCAAGAGCCTACGAGCAGTACTTC. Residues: CASSYGTSRAYEQYF.

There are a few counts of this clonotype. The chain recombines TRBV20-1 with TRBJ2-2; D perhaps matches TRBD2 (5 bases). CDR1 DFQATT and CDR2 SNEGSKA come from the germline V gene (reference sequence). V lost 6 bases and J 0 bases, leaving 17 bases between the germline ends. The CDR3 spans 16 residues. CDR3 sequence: CSAKLLERANTGELFF. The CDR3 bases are TGCAGTGCAAAACTTCTTGAGAGGGCGAACACCGGGGAGCTGTTTTTT.

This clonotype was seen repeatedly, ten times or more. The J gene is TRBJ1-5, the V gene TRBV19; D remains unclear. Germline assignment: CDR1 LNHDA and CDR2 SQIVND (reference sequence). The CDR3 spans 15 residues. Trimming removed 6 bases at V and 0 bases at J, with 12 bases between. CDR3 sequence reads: CASRWSGDSNQPQHF. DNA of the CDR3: TGTGCCAGTAGGTGGAGTGGGGATAGCAATCAGCCCCAGCATTTT.

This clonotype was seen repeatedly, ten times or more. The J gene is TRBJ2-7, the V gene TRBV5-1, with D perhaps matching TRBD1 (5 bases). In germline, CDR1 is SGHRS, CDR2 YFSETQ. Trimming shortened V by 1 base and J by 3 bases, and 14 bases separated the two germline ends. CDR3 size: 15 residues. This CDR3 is CASSLRQGLGYEQYF. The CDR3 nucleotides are TGCGCCAGCAGCTTGCGGCAGGGATTAGGCTACGAGCAGTACTTC.

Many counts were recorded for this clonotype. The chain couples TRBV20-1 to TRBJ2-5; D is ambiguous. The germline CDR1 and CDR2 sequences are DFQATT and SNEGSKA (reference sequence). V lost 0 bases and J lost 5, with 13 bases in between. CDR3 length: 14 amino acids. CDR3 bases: TGCAGTGCTAGAGATAGCCTAGTTGGCGAGACCCAGTACTTC. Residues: CSARDSLVGETQYF.

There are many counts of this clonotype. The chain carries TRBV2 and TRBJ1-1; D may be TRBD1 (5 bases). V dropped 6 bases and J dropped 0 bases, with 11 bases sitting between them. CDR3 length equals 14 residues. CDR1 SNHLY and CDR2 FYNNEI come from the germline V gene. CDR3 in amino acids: CASRGTAMNTEAFF. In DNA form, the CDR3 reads TGTGCCAGCAGGGGGACGGCTATGAACACTGAAGCTTTCTTT.